This T cell receptor beta chain was captured by sequencing in a study of cytomegalovirus exposure and HLA in healthy donors. Study overall: One earlier analysis, a look at about 179 million T cells, found more than 100 million unique TCR beta sequences.

It was with 60 Vbeta and 13 Jbeta primers that the PCR ran. In the authors' methods: Counted up in a later analysis, unique TCR beta chains came to some 75 million, with around 10 million shared. The assay was immunoSEQ multiplex PCR, and TCRdb's table has in-frame clones only and misses some. Clonal size and the V and J genes are those of that table, whereas D and trimming came from the DNA. The sample carries roughly 140,000 clones, around 65% recorded once. CDR1 is LNHNV and CDR2 is YYDKDF in the germline V gene (reference sequence). This CDR3 has 16 amino acids. Trimming removed 0 bases at V and 8 bases at J, with 17 bases between. This clone was counted a few times. Antigen: not known. Overall study results and limits: Reportedly, TCR beta sequences accurately predicted HLA-A and HLA-B alleles in most subjects. Cytomegalovirus association was assigned to about 150 TCR beta chains.

The sample comprised PBMCs. The receptor's source is a woman younger than 45 in good health and CMV-seropositive. The rearrangement joins TRBV15 to TRBJ2-1, with a weak D call TRBD2 (6 bases). CDR3 nucleotide sequence: TGTGCCACCAGCAGAGATCGGGGCTCAGCGGGCGATGAGCAGTTCTTC. Translating it yields CATSRDRGSAGDEQFF.